This record covers a single T cell receptor (beta chain). Its antigen is not identified. Since the CDR3 does not end with the conserved phenylalanine or tryptophan, this likely comes from a read error. Because the CDR3's place on the DNA is in doubt, the DNA is left out and the CDR3 is given as listed by TCRdb. The CDR3 comprises 13 residues, both ends counted. This entry comes from a study of molecular identifiers for immune sequencing clone quantification. Study summary: Replicate RNA from around 20,000 or 100,000 naive CD8 T cells formed five aliquots; four were sequenced. Broader study findings: Jurkat TCR RNA that was spiked in from one cell was reportedly detectable among 950,000 to 1,000,000 naive cells.

TCRdb passed the PCR reads through MiXCR, listing each CDR3 protein once. The table records 250,000 to 350,000 distinct CDR3 sequences, around a fifth of them present only once. Naive CD8 T cells were picked out by sorting for CD8+CD4-CCR7+CD45RA+. The specimen was naive CD8+ T cells from blood, with Jurkat cell RNA spiked in. Subset in this sample: FACS-sorted CD8+CD4-CCR7+CD45RA+ naive T cells. The origin of this receptor is a human donor in good health. Some libraries in this study had Jurkat cell RNA spiked in. This chain connects TRBV12-3 or TRBV12-4 to TRBJ2-3; TRBD1 is the table's D call, not checked against the DNA. CDR3 amino acids: CASSWGQNYEQYL.